This section outlines one TCR beta chain sequence together with its context. TCRdb recomputed calls from the 5' RACE reads with MiXCR, one row per CDR3 protein. The sample has roughly 70,000 distinct CDR3 sequences; 7.7% are singletons. These data belong to a study of T cells after yellow fever vaccination. Per germline, CDR1 ENHRY and CDR2 SYGVKD. V lost 6 bases and J lost 2, with 11 bases in between. CDR3 size: 13 residues. This TCR was sampled from a man aged 25-45 years who received the YFV17D yellow fever vaccine. The sample consisted of CD8+ T cells sorted from PBMCs, taken on the day of the yellow fever booster vaccination. The chain uses TRBV10-3 and TRBJ2-7; TRBD2 might be the D (5 bases). For the CDR3, the DNA is TGTGCCATCAGGGGTGGAGCGGCCTACGAGCAGTACTTC. Its translation: CAIRGGAAYEQYF.